A selection of T cell receptor beta chains follows, all from one sample in a study of response to subunit inactivated influenza vaccine. TCRdb reprocessed the RT-PCR reads via MiXCR and lists one record per CDR3 protein. The repertoire holds a few hundred thousand distinct CDR3 sequences, with about 15% as singletons. Source: PBMCs from blood, taken roughly 12 days after vaccination. The source of these receptors is a man aged 50 or older who received an inactivated influenza vaccine. Each CDR3 is given with its conserved first and last residue. A D gene is named only where the DNA matches it firmly. Some rows have no size entry. The others give once, few or many, or a class for an expanded clone.

TRBJ2-1 | TRBV15 | - | - | CATSLQRDSYNEQFF | TGTGCCACCAGCCTACAGCGAGACTCCTACAATGAGCAGTTCTTC
TRBJ2-2 | TRBV29-1 | - | - | CSVLWQGINTGELFF | TGCAGCGTTCTTTGGCAGGGGATAAACACCGGGGAGCTGTTTTTT
TRBJ2-7 | TRBV5-4 | - | - | CASSYGQSAPYEQYF | TGTGCCAGCAGCTATGGGCAGTCAGCTCCCTACGAGCAGTACTTC
TRBJ1-1 | TRBV11-2 | TRBD1 | - | CASSMPGTGVTEAFF | TGTGCCAGCAGCATGCCCGGGACAGGGGTAACTGAAGCTTTCTTT
TRBJ2-7 | TRBV7-2 | - | few | CASSLGGGQRNEQYF | TGTGCCAGCAGCCTGGGGGGTGGACAGAGAAACGAGCAGTACTTC
TRBJ2-5 | TRBV6-2/TRBV6-3 | - | many | CASSYPLVAGTVETQYF | TGTGCCAGCAGTTACCCCCTAGTGGCAGGGACGGTGGAGACCCAGTACTTC
TRBJ2-4 | TRBV20-1 | - | few | CSARDRQKNNIQYF | TGCAGTGCTAGAGATCGACAGAAAAATAACATTCAGTACTTC
TRBJ2-7 | TRBV7-9 | - | few | CASRQGQTYEQYF | TGTGCCAGCCGACAAGGACAAACCTACGAGCAGTACTTC
TRBJ2-7 | TRBV12-3/TRBV12-4 | - | few | CASSNGIYEQYF | TGTGCCAGCAGCAACGGGATTTACGAGCAGTACTTC
TRBJ2-7 | TRBV7-2 | - | - | CASSKPGSSYEQYF | TGTGCCAGCAGCAAGCCTGGTAGCTCCTACGAGCAGTACTTC
TRBJ2-6 | TRBV5-6 | - | many | CASSPYTSGANVLTF | TGTGCCAGCAGCCCATACACCTCTGGGGCCAACGTCCTGACTTTC
TRBJ1-3 | TRBV6-1 | TRBD1 | - | CASKIGTASGNTIYF | TGTGCCAGCAAAATTGGGACAGCCTCTGGAAACACCATATATTTT
TRBJ1-1 | TRBV7-2 | TRBD1 | - | CASSLALGTGSYTEAFF | TGTGCCAGCAGCTTAGCTTTAGGGACAGGATCATACACTGAAGCTTTCTTT
TRBJ2-5 | TRBV7-2 | - | - | CASSKDGYQETHYF | TGTGCCAGCAGCAAGGACGGCTACCAAGAGACCCACTACTTC
TRBJ1-1 | TRBV6-2/TRBV6-3 | - | few | CASKREGAAFF | TGTGCCAGCAAACGGGAAGGTGCGGCTTTCTTT
TRBJ1-1 | TRBV12-3/TRBV12-4 | - | many | CASRQDSGHTEAFF | TGTGCCAGCAGGCAAGACAGCGGGCACACTGAAGCTTTCTTT
TRBJ2-2 | TRBV4-1 | - | - | CASSPHPRSKNTGELFF | TGCGCCAGCAGCCCCCACCCGCGCTCTAAAAACACCGGGGAGCTGTTTTTT
TRBJ2-2 | TRBV29-1 | TRBD2 | few | CSVAGTSGSAGELFF | TGCAGCGTGGCCGGGACTAGCGGGAGTGCCGGGGAGCTGTTTTTT
TRBJ1-1 | TRBV14 | - | few | CASSQPGRRNEAFF | TGTGCCAGCAGCCAACCCGGACGGAGGAATGAAGCTTTCTTT
TRBJ2-2 | TRBV4-2 | - | - | CASSQARVFSTNTGELFF | TGTGCCAGCAGCCAAGCCCGGGTCTTCTCGACGAACACCGGGGAGCTGTTTTTT
TRBJ1-4 | TRBV12-3/TRBV12-4 | - | - | CASSLGAVELFF | TGTGCCAGCAGTTTAGGAGCGGTCGAACTGTTTTTT
TRBJ2-3 | TRBV11-2 | TRBD1 | few | CASSPRGTGVLLRTDTQYF | TGTGCCAGCAGCCCGCGGGGGACAGGGGTCCTCCTCCGCACAGATACGCAGTATTTT
TRBJ1-5 | TRBV7-2 | - | few | CASSLANRDQPQHF | TGTGCCAGCAGCTTAGCGAACAGGGACCAGCCCCAGCATTTT
TRBJ2-1 | TRBV5-5 | - | few | CASSPTGREQFF | TGTGCCAGCAGCCCGACGGGCCGGGAGCAGTTCTTC
TRBJ2-1 | TRBV6-2/TRBV6-3 | - | - | CASSGAVLYEQFF | TGTGCCAGCAGTGGGGCCGTTTTGTATGAGCAGTTCTTC
TRBJ2-1 | TRBV25-1 | - | many | CASPPLETTKGEQFF | TGTGCCAGCCCCCCTCTAGAAACGACCAAGGGTGAGCAGTTCTTC
TRBJ2-7 | TRBV7-2 | - | - | CASSFAGNSYEQYF | TGTGCCAGCAGCTTCGCGGGAAACTCCTACGAGCAGTACTTC
TRBJ2-5 | TRBV29-1 | - | many | CSVETQEQETQYF | TGCAGCGTGGAGACTCAGGAACAAGAGACCCAGTACTTC
TRBJ2-6 | TRBV7-3 | - | - | CASSLSPSGSGANVLTF | TGTGCCAGCAGCTTATCCCCATCGGGATCTGGGGCCAACGTCCTGACTTTC
TRBJ1-2 | TRBV4-3 | - | few | CASSQEMGMGLYGYTF | TGCGCCAGCAGCCAAGAAATGGGTATGGGATTGTATGGCTACACCTTC
TRBJ2-3 | TRBV4-3 | TRBD1 | - | CASSHTTGGHDRDTQYF | TGCGCCAGCAGCCACACGACAGGGGGACACGATCGGGATACGCAGTATTTT
TRBJ2-3 | TRBV7-9 | TRBD1 | once | CASSEDRVLWTQYF | TGTGCCAGCAGCGAGGACAGGGTTCTGTGGACGCAGTATTTT
TRBJ1-1 | TRBV4-1 | TRBD1 | few | CASSQAGTAFGTEAFF | TGCGCCAGCAGCCAAGCCGGGACAGCGTTTGGCACTGAAGCTTTCTTT
TRBJ2-5 | TRBV20-1 | - | - | CSAGYRVGVQETQYF | TGCAGTGCTGGGTATCGGGTGGGTGTTCAAGAGACCCAGTACTTC
TRBJ1-2 | TRBV10-3 | - | - | CAISESGAGYGYTF | TGTGCCATCAGTGAGTCAGGGGCAGGCTATGGCTACACCTTC
TRBJ2-5 | TRBV11-1 | - | - | CASSLVELGDRLKETQYF | TGTGCCAGCAGCTTAGTGGAACTCGGTGACCGTCTTAAAGAGACCCAGTACTTC
TRBJ1-1 | TRBV5-1 | TRBD1 | few | CASSTDRVETEAFF | TGCGCCAGCAGCACGGACAGGGTCGAGACTGAAGCTTTCTTT
TRBJ2-7 | TRBV7-9 | - | few | CATAGGKYEQYF | TGTGCCACCGCAGGGGGGAAGTACGAGCAGTACTTC
TRBJ2-7 | TRBV11-3 | - | - | CASSTGDSGIIFSTYEQYF | TGTGCCAGCAGCACCGGTGATAGCGGTATCATATTCTCGACCTACGAGCAGTACTTC
TRBJ2-7 | TRBV18 | - | - | CASSAIQGTYEQYF | TGTGCCAGCTCGGCGATACAGGGTACCTACGAGCAGTACTTC
TRBJ1-5 | TRBV6-2/TRBV6-3 | TRBD1 | few | CASVDRGDQPQHF | TGTGCCAGCGTGGACAGGGGAGATCAGCCCCAGCATTTT
TRBJ2-1 | TRBV29-1 | TRBD2 | - | CSVVSSGVHGEQFF | TGCAGCGTTGTCTCTAGCGGGGTCCATGGTGAGCAGTTCTTC
TRBJ2-1 | TRBV29-1 | - | - | CSAGDTAYEQFF | TGCAGCGCTGGGGACACGGCGTATGAGCAGTTCTTC
TRBJ2-2 | TRBV12-3/TRBV12-4 | - | - | CASKSDYPAMGGELFF | TGTGCCAGCAAAAGCGACTACCCGGCAATGGGCGGGGAGCTGTTTTTT
TRBJ2-7 | TRBV7-9 | TRBD2 | few | CASSKGAGGSYEQYF | TGTGCCAGCAGCAAGGGAGCGGGAGGTTCCTACGAGCAGTACTTC
TRBJ1-6 | TRBV6-4 | TRBD1 | few | CASSARDRVTYSENSPLHF | TGTGCCAGCAGTGCCCGGGACAGGGTCACCTATTCGGAAAATTCACCCCTCCACTTT
TRBJ1-4 | TRBV6-2/TRBV6-3 | - | few | CASSPRDWRDEKLFF | TGTGCCAGCAGTCCCCGGGATTGGCGAGATGAAAAACTGTTTTTT
TRBJ2-1 | TRBV5-1 | TRBD1 | - | CASSSGQQLYNEQFF | TGCGCCAGCAGCTCGGGACAGCAACTCTACAATGAGCAGTTCTTC
TRBJ2-5 | TRBV20-1 | - | - | CSASDLDQETQYF | TGCAGTGCTTCCGACCTAGACCAAGAGACCCAGTACTTC
TRBJ1-1 | TRBV12-3/TRBV12-4 | - | few | CASGRKQNTEAFF | TGTGCCAGCGGTAGAAAGCAGAACACTGAAGCTTTCTTT
TRBJ1-6 | TRBV12-3/TRBV12-4 | - | few | CASNQDSSYNSPLHF | TGTGCCAGCAACCAAGACAGCTCCTATAATTCACCCCTCCACTTT
TRBJ2-5 | TRBV7-2 | TRBD1 | few | CASSSTGGARETQYF | TGTGCCAGCAGCTCCACAGGGGGTGCACGGGAGACCCAGTACTTC
TRBJ2-3 | TRBV11-2 | TRBD2 | many | CASSPTSGYTDTQYF | TGTGCCAGCAGCCCCACTAGCGGATACACAGATACGCAGTATTTT
TRBJ2-2 | TRBV28 | - | - | CASNLSGGAGELFF | TGTGCCAGCAACCTCTCCGGGGGAGCCGGGGAGCTGTTTTTT
TRBJ2-5 | TRBV11-2 | - | few | CASSLAASFETQYF | TGTGCCAGCAGCTTAGCCGCTAGTTTTGAGACCCAGTACTTC
TRBJ1-5 | TRBV24-1 | - | many | CATSSPVGGLMEPQHF | TGTGCCACCAGTTCTCCCGTAGGCGGCCTGATGGAGCCCCAGCATTTT
TRBJ2-1 | TRBV5-6 | - | few | CASSFGGFGSYNEQFF | TGTGCCAGCAGCTTCGGGGGTTTCGGTTCCTACAATGAGCAGTTCTTC
TRBJ2-1 | TRBV4-3 | TRBD2 | few | CASSHSLSGGIYNEQFF | TGCGCCAGCAGCCACTCCCTTAGCGGGGGGATTTACAATGAGCAGTTCTTC
TRBJ1-2 | TRBV6-5 | TRBD1 | few | CASSWTGDGYTF | TGTGCCAGCAGTTGGACAGGGGATGGCTACACCTTC